Shown below are 9 T cell receptor beta chains from a single sample sequenced in a study of T cell responses to AZD1222 COVID-19 vaccine. Repertoires were generated with immunoSEQ multiplex PCR, while TCRdb's copy carries only in-frame clones and drops some. The profile covers about 110,000 clones, with over 75% appearing a single time and roughly 4.8% taken by the ten largest. The source was peripheral blood, collected on day 0 of AZD1222 vaccination. The receptors shown here come from an adult in good health.

The V and J genes are TRBV4-3 and TRBJ2-3, with 11 positions matching TRBD2. The length of the CDR3 is 21 residues. Trimming at V came to 0 bases and at J to 6 bases, leaving 20 bases not matched to a gene. The germline V gene has CDR1 LGHNA and CDR2 YSLEER. CDR3 protein: CASSQDYVRGVLAGVVDTQYF. The CDR3 DNA follows: TGCGCCAGCAGCCAAGACTATGTCAGGGGAGTACTAGCGGGAGTCGTTGATACGCAGTATTTT.

The chain is built from TRBV5-1 and TRBJ2-7, with TRBD1 matching 7 bases. CDR1 and CDR2 from the germline V gene are SGHRS and YFSETQ. V dropped 0 bases and J dropped 3; count of bases not matched to a gene: 9. CDR3 size: 16 residues. The CDR3 here is CASSLAYEGAIYEQYF. In DNA form, the CDR3 reads TGCGCCAGCAGCTTGGCCTACGAGGGGGCCATCTACGAGCAGTACTTC.

This chain links TRBV3-1 (or the pseudogene TRBV3-2) with TRBJ2-2; 10 nucleotides line up with TRBD1. The germline V gene encodes CDR1 LGHDT and CDR2 YNNKEL (reference sequence). V lost 4 bases to trimming and J lost 2 bases; unmatched junction nucleotides: 7. This CDR3 comprises 17 residues. CDR3: CASSRYRDRGNTGELFF. The DNA for the CDR3 is TGTGCCAGCAGCCGATACCGGGACAGGGGTAACACCGGGGAGCTGTTTTTT.

In its sample, this clone was seen a few times. J is TRBJ2-1 and V is TRBV7-8; 7 bases agree with TRBD1. V dropped 1 base and J dropped 0; count of bases not matched to a gene: 9. CDR1 is SGHVS, CDR2 FQNEAQ, per germline. This CDR3 spans 18 amino acids. The CDR3 DNA reads TGTGCCAGCAGCTTAGGGGCCCTGGGACAGACCTCCTACAATGAGCAGTTCTTC. This encodes CASSLGALGQTSYNEQFF.

The J gene is TRBJ1-5, the V gene TRBV6-5; D unresolved. There are 14 residues in the CDR3. Trimming cost V 5 bases and J 1 base, with 9 bases left between them. Germline V gives CDR1 MNHEY, CDR2 SVGAGI. This CDR3 reads CASSPVRSNQPQHF. The CDR3 DNA reads as TGTGCCAGCAGTCCCGTCCGGAGCAATCAGCCCCAGCATTTT.

This chain joins TRBV30 and TRBJ1-2, with D hard to call. V was clipped by 0 bases and J by 2 bases, with 7 bases between them. CDR3 length: 13 residues. Per germline, CDR1 GTSNPN and CDR2 SVGIG (reference sequence). CDR3 in DNA: TGTGCCTGGAGTGTAAACAGAAACTATGGCTACACCTTC. Residues: CAWSVNRNYGYTF.

This clone was seen only a few times. This same CDR3 is encoded by further DNA sequences in the sample. The V and J genes are TRBV3-1 (or the pseudogene TRBV3-2) and TRBJ2-7; TRBD1 is a possible D gene (7 bases). Trimming cost V 1 base and J 3 bases, with 25 bases left between them. CDR1 and CDR2 from the germline V gene are LGHDT and YNNKEL (reference sequence). This CDR3 comprises 19 residues. The CDR3 here is CASSQGRGPPPSGCYEQYF. DNA for the CDR3: TGTGCCAGCAGCCAAGGGAGGGGGCCCCCCCCTTCCGGCTGCTACGAGCAGTACTTC.

The chain couples TRBV11-2 to TRBJ2-5; TRBD2 matches 11 bases. Germline lookup yields CDR1 SGHAT and CDR2 FQNNGV. The V gene end was trimmed by 4 bases and the J gene end by 5 bases; junction bases not matched to a gene: 12. This CDR3 spans 17 amino acids. As DNA, the CDR3 is TGTGCCAGCAGCTCCGGCGGGCTAGCGGGAGGCGGGGAGACCCAGTACTTC. It yields the protein CASSSGGLAGGGETQYF.

This chain connects TRBV7-6 to TRBJ1-1; maybe TRBD1 (5 bases). Germline V lookup: CDR1 SGHVS, CDR2 FNYEAQ. CDR3 size: 15 residues. V lost 1 base, J lost 5 bases, and 14 bases lay in between. DNA of the CDR3: TGTGCCAGCAGCTTAGGATCCCAGGGTGGGACTGAAGCTTTCTTT. As protein: CASSLGSQGGTEAFF.